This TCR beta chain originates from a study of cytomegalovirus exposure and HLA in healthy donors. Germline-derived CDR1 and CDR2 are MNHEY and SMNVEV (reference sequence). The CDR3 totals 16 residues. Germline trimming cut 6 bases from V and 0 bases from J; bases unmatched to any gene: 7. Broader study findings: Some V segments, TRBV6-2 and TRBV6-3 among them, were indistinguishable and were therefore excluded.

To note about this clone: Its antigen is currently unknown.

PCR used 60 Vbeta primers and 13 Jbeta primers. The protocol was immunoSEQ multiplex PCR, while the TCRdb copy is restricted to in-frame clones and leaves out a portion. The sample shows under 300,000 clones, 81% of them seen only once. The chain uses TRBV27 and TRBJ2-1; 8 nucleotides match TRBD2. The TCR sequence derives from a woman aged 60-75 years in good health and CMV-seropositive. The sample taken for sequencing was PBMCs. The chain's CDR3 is CASSVSGGSSYNEQFF. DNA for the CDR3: TGTGCCAGCAGCGTCAGCGGGGGAAGCTCCTACAATGAGCAGTTCTTC.